This TCR beta chain was identified in a study of T cells in Graves' hyperthyroidism and ophthalmopathy. Points from the study as a whole: In blood, most of the thyroid clonotypes expanded above 0.001 were also present. Ophthalmopathy was predicted by the model a median of about six months ahead of onset.

About this clonotype: Its antigen is still unknown.

CDR1 and CDR2 from the germline V gene are MGHDK and SYGVNS. Trimming took 6 bases from V and 1 from J, leaving 12 bases between them. The CDR3 is made up of 14 amino acids. Regions amplified from RNA transcripts were the TCR beta CDR3 regions. Initially, a first-round RT-PCR of the TCR CDR3 employed the HTBI primer set. One entry per CDR3 protein, called by TCRdb with MiXCR from the multiplex PCR reads. The data contain roughly 580,000 distinct CDR3 sequences, under 60% of them singletons. The rearrangement links TRBV25-1 to TRBJ2-5, with D possibly being TRBD2 (5 bases). The clonotype comes from a woman aged 18-35 years with Graves' hyperthyroidism. What was sequenced was peripheral blood or thyroid tissue (not recorded which). The CDR3: CASRDKSGQETQYF. For the CDR3, the DNA is TGTGCCAGCAGAGATAAGAGCGGCCAAGAGACCCAGTACTTC.